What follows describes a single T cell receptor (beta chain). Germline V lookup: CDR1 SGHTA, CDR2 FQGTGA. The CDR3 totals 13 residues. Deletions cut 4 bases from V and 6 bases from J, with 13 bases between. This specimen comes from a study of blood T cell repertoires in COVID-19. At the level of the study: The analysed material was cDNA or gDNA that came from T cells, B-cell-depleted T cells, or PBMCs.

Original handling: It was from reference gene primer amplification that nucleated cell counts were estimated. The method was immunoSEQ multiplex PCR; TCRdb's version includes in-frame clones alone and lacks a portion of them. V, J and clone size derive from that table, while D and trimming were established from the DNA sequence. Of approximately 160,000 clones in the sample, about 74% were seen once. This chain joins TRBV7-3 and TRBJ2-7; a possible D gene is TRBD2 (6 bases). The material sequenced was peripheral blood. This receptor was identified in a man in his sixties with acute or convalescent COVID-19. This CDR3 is CASSSLPGGEQYF. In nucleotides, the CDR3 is TGTGCCAGCAGCTCCCTTCCCGGGGGCGAGCAGTACTTC.